The sequence of this T cell receptor beta chain was determined in a study of blood T cell repertoires in COVID-19. Study overall: Donors in the United States, Italy and Spain gave samples during acute or convalescent COVID-19. T cells, B-cell-depleted T cells, or PBMCs provided the cDNA or gDNA that served as material.

Trimming removed 3 bases at V and 3 bases at J, with 8 bases between. This CDR3 region has 13 residues. Seattle's enrolled individuals joined amid active infection and were then monitored longitudinally. The data were produced by immunoSEQ multiplex PCR, yet TCRdb's version contains in-frame clones alone and is incomplete. Of about 120,000 clones in the sample, 90% are singletons; the top ten hold 3.8%. The V call is TRBV12-3 or TRBV12-4, the J call TRBJ1-1, with unresolved D. The receptor was isolated from a woman aged 55-75 years with COVID-19, enrolled during active disease. Sequences were obtained from peripheral blood. The CDR3, as DNA: TGTGCCAGCAGTTTTGGGCGGGACACTGAAGCTTTCTTT. Protein: CASSFGRDTEAFF.